This paragraph reports one T cell receptor beta chain. Its antigen is unknown. This CDR3 contains 16 residues. The V and J ends lost 5 bases and 4 bases, in that order; junction bases with no gene match: 13. The germline V gene encodes CDR1 SEHNR and CDR2 FQNEAQ (reference sequence). This entry is derived from a study of T cells after yellow fever vaccination. Study-wide points: Researchers report a weaker secondary response that nonetheless peaked faster, day 5 versus 15. The bulk population could contribute abundant contaminating clonotypes to FACS-sorted repertoires.

From the 5' RACE reads, TCRdb called clonotypes with MiXCR, one entry per CDR3 protein. The data hold about 170,000 distinct CDR3 sequences, with around 10% observed a single time. The sequencing here drew on CD8+ T cells sorted from PBMCs, taken 15 days after the yellow fever booster vaccination. This chain uses TRBV7-9 with TRBJ1-2, with 7 positions matching TRBD1. The TCR originated in a man in his late teens or twenties who received the YFV17D yellow fever vaccine. The CDR3 bases are TGTGCCAGCAGCACTTCCGGGACAGAGATTTTCTATGGCTACACCTTC. Residues: CASSTSGTEIFYGYTF.